This T cell receptor (beta chain) emerged from a study of OX40 agonist ivuxolimab in advanced cancers. Background on the study: Enrolled patients in dose escalation had cancers that were hepatocellular carcinoma, melanoma, renal cell or head and neck cancer. Points from the study as a whole: There were, on average, more expanded clones in CD8+ T cells than in CD4+. Doses of 0.1 to 3.0 mg/kg were accompanied by clonal expansion of CD4+ and CD8+ blood T cells by week 6.

The protocol was immunoSEQ multiplex PCR, while the TCRdb copy is restricted to in-frame clones and leaves out a portion. Among about 77,000 clones listed, around 87% were seen once. Details on this clone: What it binds is not known.

The germline V and J ends were trimmed by 0 bases and 6 bases, with 15 bases remaining between them. Germline loops: CDR1 LGHNA, CDR2 YSLEER. This CDR3 is built from 16 residues. This chain joins TRBV4-3 and TRBJ2-1; D gene unclear. The receptor was isolated from an adult with an advanced solid tumor such as melanoma, head and neck, liver or kidney cancer. Sequenced material: CD4+ or CD8+ T cells sorted from blood, taken in a trial of the OX40 agonist ivuxolimab. The CDR3 spells CASSQELAYEFNEQFF. DNA for the CDR3: TGCGCCAGCAGCCAAGAATTGGCTTACGAATTCAATGAGCAGTTCTTC.